These 14 T cell receptor beta chains were sequenced from one sample in a study of blood T cell repertoires in COVID-19. TCRdb's copy holds only in-frame clones and misses some; the assay was immunoSEQ multiplex PCR. The sample consists of roughly 130,000 clones, about four fifths of them appearing once. Source material: PBMCs or T cells enriched from blood (not recorded which). Receptors originate from a man aged 45-65 years who had recovered from COVID-19.

The chain joins TRBV4-1 to TRBJ1-5; 9 nucleotides align to TRBD1. J was trimmed by 7 bases and V by 6 bases; bases with no gene match: 7. Germline V lookup: CDR1 MGHRA, CDR2 YSYEKL. CDR3 size: 14 residues. The CDR3 spells CASSPQGAGQPQHF. Written as DNA, the CDR3 is TGCGCCAGCAGTCCACAGGGGGCGGGACAGCCCCAGCATTTT.

In its sample, this clone was seen once. The V and J genes are TRBV5-1 and TRBJ1-2, with 10 bases identical to TRBD1. J was trimmed by 6 bases and V by 3 bases; bases with no gene match: 2. Germline V gene lookup returns CDR1 SGHRS and CDR2 YFSETQ. The CDR3 covers 13 residues. The CDR3 nucleotides are TGCGCCAGCAGCTGGACAGGGGGGAATGGCTACACCTTC. Translated, it gives CASSWTGGNGYTF.

This CDR3 reads CASSLNPNRGTEAFF. CDR3 in DNA: TGTGCCAGCAGCTTGAACCCCAACAGGGGCACTGAAGCTTTCTTT. This chain links TRBV11-2 with TRBJ1-1, with TRBD1 matching 7 bases. CDR3 length equals 15 residues. Trimming removed 3 bases from V and 4 bases from J; junction bases left unmatched: 8. Per the germline V gene, CDR1 is SGHAT and CDR2 is FQNNGV.

This clone was seen a handful of times. This chain connects TRBV18 to TRBJ1-4; D unclear. V gave up 4 bases and J gave up 0 bases, with 6 bases separating them. Germline V lookup: CDR1 KGHSH, CDR2 LQKENI. This CDR3 contains 14 residues. The CDR3 is CASSRAATNEKLFF. CDR3 DNA: TGTGCCAGCTCACGTGCGGCAACTAATGAAAAACTGTTTTTT.

The V and J genes are TRBV4-1 and TRBJ2-3; the D is unclear. Looked up from germline, CDR1 is MGHRA and CDR2 is YSYEKL. CDR3 length: 16 amino acids. V lost 0 bases, J lost 2 bases, and 12 bases lay in between. As DNA, the CDR3 is TGCGCCAGCAGCCAAGAGGTGGCACCGAACACAGATACGCAGTATTTT. This codes for CASSQEVAPNTDTQYF.

This clone appeared once. The CDR3 protein is CASSIQGASGANVLTF. As DNA, the CDR3 is TGTGCCAGTAGTATCCAGGGCGCGTCTGGGGCCAACGTCCTGACTTTC. The genes are TRBV19 and TRBJ2-6; D is perhaps TRBD1 (5 bases). V dropped 3 bases and J dropped 1 base, with 10 bases sitting between them. The CDR3 loop spans 16 amino acids. Germline assignment: CDR1 LNHDA and CDR2 SQIVND (reference sequence).

The rearrangement links TRBV27 to TRBJ1-5; tentatively, D is TRBD1 (5 bases). Trimming stripped 2 bases from V and 5 bases from J, with 7 bases between. CDR3 length: 13 amino acids. CDR1 is MNHEY, CDR2 SMNVEV, per germline (reference sequence). CDR3 DNA sequence: TGTGCCAGCAGTTTACCCAGGGATCAGCCCCAGCATTTT. Encoded protein: CASSLPRDQPQHF.

This chain joins TRBV4-3 and TRBJ2-7; 7 bases agree with TRBD2. J lost 2 bases, V lost 0 bases, and 7 bases had no gene match. This CDR3 is 16 amino acids long. Looked up from germline, CDR1 is LGHNA and CDR2 is YSLEER. CDR3: CASSQDLGGSPYEQYF. The CDR3 DNA sequence: TGCGCCAGCAGCCAAGATCTCGGGGGGTCTCCCTACGAGCAGTACTTC.

The gene calls are TRBV28 and TRBJ2-7; TRBD2 is a possible D gene (6 bases). Germline CDR1 and CDR2: MDHEN and SYDVKM. Trimming removed 2 bases at V and 7 bases at J, with 12 bases between. This CDR3 spans 13 amino acids. The CDR3 is CASSLVGGQEQYF. CDR3 DNA sequence: TGTGCCAGCAGTTTAGTAGGAGGGCAGGAGCAGTACTTC.

The CDR3 here is CASSLQGRIEAFF. CDR3 nucleotide sequence: TGTGCCAGCTCACTTCAGGGCAGAATTGAAGCTTTCTTT. The J gene is TRBJ1-1, the V gene TRBV18; a weak D match, TRBD1 (5 bases). The CDR3 is 13 residues long. Between the trimmed V and J ends, which lost 4 bases and 7 bases, there was a span of 13 bases. CDR1 and CDR2 (germline): KGHSH, LQKENI.

V gene TRBV5-1 combines with J gene TRBJ2-1; TRBD1 is a possible D gene (6 bases). Trimming stripped 3 bases from V and 0 bases from J, with 10 bases between. The CDR3 is made up of 15 amino acids. Germline V lookup: CDR1 SGHRS, CDR2 YFSETQ. This chain's CDR3 is CASSSRTDSYNEQFF. As DNA, the CDR3 is TGCGCCAGCAGCTCCCGGACAGACTCCTACAATGAGCAGTTCTTC.

This sequence joins TRBV20-1 and TRBJ1-2, with TRBD1 matching over 9 bases. The germline gives CDR1 DFQATT, CDR2 SNEGSKA (reference sequence). V dropped 3 bases and J dropped 1; count of bases not matched to a gene: 3. The CDR3 has 14 amino acids. The CDR3 sequence: CSASNRGLNYGYTF. In DNA form, the CDR3 reads TGCAGTGCTAGTAACAGGGGGCTTAACTATGGCTACACCTTC.

On this clone: Germline is not matched at one junction end, which may reflect a read error. The gene calls are TRBV7-2 and TRBJ2-7; D possibly corresponds to TRBD2 (5 bases). Germline V gene lookup returns CDR1 SGHTA and CDR2 FQGNSA. The CDR3 extends over 15 amino acids. This CDR3 is CASSLASSGAYEQYF. In DNA form, the CDR3 reads TGTGCCAGCAGCCTAGCTTCTTCAGGTGCCTACGAGCAGTACTTC.

V gene TRBV11-1 combines with J gene TRBJ1-1; the D gene is possibly TRBD1 (6 bases). The germline V gene encodes CDR1 SGHAT and CDR2 FQDESV (reference sequence). Trimming removed 6 bases at V and 3 bases at J, with 11 bases between. The CDR3 extends over 13 amino acids. The CDR3 is CASRVTGYTEAFF. DNA of the CDR3: TGTGCCAGCAGGGTCACAGGGTACACTGAAGCTTTCTTT.